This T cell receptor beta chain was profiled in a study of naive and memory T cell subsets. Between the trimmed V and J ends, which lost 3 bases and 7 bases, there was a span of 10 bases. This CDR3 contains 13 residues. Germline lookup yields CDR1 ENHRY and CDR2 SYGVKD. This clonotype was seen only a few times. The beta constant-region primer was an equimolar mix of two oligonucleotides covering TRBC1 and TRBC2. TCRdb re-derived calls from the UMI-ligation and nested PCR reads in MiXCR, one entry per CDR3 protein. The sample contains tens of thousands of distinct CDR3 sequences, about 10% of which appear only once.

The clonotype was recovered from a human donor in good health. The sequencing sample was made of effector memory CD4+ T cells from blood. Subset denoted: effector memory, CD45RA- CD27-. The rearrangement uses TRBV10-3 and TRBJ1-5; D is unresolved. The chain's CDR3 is CAISERGGQPQHF. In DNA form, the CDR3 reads TGTGCCATCAGTGAACGGGGTGGGCAGCCCCAGCATTTT.